What follows are 32 T cell receptor beta chains derived from one specimen sequenced in a study of blood T cell repertoires in COVID-19. Method: immunoSEQ multiplex PCR; TCRdb's copy keeps in-frame clones and lacks some. The table shows about 300,000 clones, with about 91% occurring only once. Sequencing was done on a sample of peripheral blood. Receptors originate from a woman in her 30s with COVID-19, enrolled during active disease.

The chain employs TRBV4-1 and TRBJ1-6; a possible D gene is TRBD1 (5 bases). The CDR3 has 15 amino acids. The ends were cut back, 0 bases at V and 8 bases at J, with 11 bases in the middle. The germline CDR1 and CDR2 sequences are MGHRA and YSYEKL. CDR3 bases: TGCGCCAGCAGCCAAGATTCGGGGGTAGATTCACCCCTCCACTTT. Protein: CASSQDSGVDSPLHF.

The V gene is TRBV18, the J gene TRBJ2-4; TRBD1 matches at 7 bases. The length of the CDR3 is 16 residues. Germline loops: CDR1 KGHSH, CDR2 LQKENI. Unmatched junction bases numbered 7, after V lost 2 bases and J lost 3 bases. This chain's CDR3 is CASSPDREQDKNIQYF. The CDR3 DNA is TGTGCCAGCTCACCAGACAGGGAACAAGACAAAAACATTCAGTACTTC.

In this sample, this clone turned up once. This rearrangement joins TRBV5-1 to TRBJ2-5; TRBD1 might be the D (5 bases). With 0 bases removed from V and 7 bases from J, the gap between germline ends came to 10 bases. Germline values: CDR1 SGHRS, CDR2 YFSETQ. The CDR3 spans 13 residues. The CDR3 DNA reads as TGCGCCAGCAGCTTGGGGACAATCGGGACCCAGTACTTC. It yields the protein CASSLGTIGTQYF. Complete variable domain (other parts from reference TRBV5-1 and TRBJ2-5): KAGVTQTPRYLIKTRGQQVTLSCSPISGHRSVSWYQQTPGQGLQFLFEYFSETQRNKGNFPGRFSGRQFSNSRSEMNVSTLELGDSALYLCASSLGTIGTQYFGPGTRLLVL.

The rearrangement uses TRBV7-2 and TRBJ2-7, with D perhaps matching TRBD2 (6 bases). Germline CDR1 SGHTA, CDR2 FQGNSA. CDR3 length: 13 residues. Trimming removed 4 bases from V and 7 bases from J, with 14 bases in between. CDR3 in DNA: TGTGCCAGCAGCTGGGAGAACGGAGGGGAGCAGTACTTC. Translated: CASSWENGGEQYF.

The rearrangement links TRBV6-5 to TRBJ1-6; 9 bases agree with TRBD1. Germline trimming cut 6 bases from V and 7 bases from J; bases unmatched to any gene: 7. Germline values: CDR1 MNHEY, CDR2 SVGAGI. CDR3 length equals 15 residues. The CDR3 nucleotides read TGTGCCAGCAGAGGGGACAGGGCGGGAAATTCACCCCTCCACTTT. Translated, it gives CASRGDRAGNSPLHF.

The V call is TRBV6-5, the J call TRBJ2-1; 7 bases are shared with TRBD1. The germline CDR1 and CDR2 sequences are MNHEY and SVGAGI. Losses at the gene ends were 4 bases for V and 1 base for J; bases not matched to a gene: 1. The CDR3 contains 14 residues. As DNA, the CDR3 is TGTGCCAGCAGTTTACAGGGGTCCTACAATGAGCAGTTCTTC. This translates into CASSLQGSYNEQFF.

The chain carries TRBV10-1 and TRBJ2-2; no clear D. Looked up from germline, CDR1 is WNHNN and CDR2 is SYGVQD (reference sequence). This CDR3 spans 16 amino acids. V lost 6 bases, J lost 0 bases, and 14 bases lay in between. CDR3 in DNA: TGCGCCAGCAGCCCGAACTCACCCGCGAACACCGGGGAGCTGTTTTTT. Translation gives CASSPNSPANTGELFF.

The chain recombines TRBV6-5 with TRBJ1-1, with D tentatively TRBD1 (5 bases). The germline gives CDR1 MNHEY, CDR2 SVGAGI. The CDR3 loop spans 13 amino acids. The V gene lost 5 bases and the J gene lost 2 bases, with 9 bases spanning the gap. In DNA, the CDR3 is TGTGCCAGCAGTCTCCAGGGTAACACTGAAGCTTTCTTT. Its protein product is CASSLQGNTEAFF.

The chain carries TRBV11-2 and TRBJ2-1, with D possibly matching TRBD2 (5 bases). Trimming cost V 3 bases and J 2 bases, with 11 bases left between them. CDR1 and CDR2 (germline): SGHAT, FQNNGV. The length of the CDR3 is 15 residues. The CDR3 spells CASSFLAETYNEQFF. As DNA, the CDR3 is TGTGCCAGCAGCTTCCTAGCAGAGACCTACAATGAGCAGTTCTTC. The complete variable domain, with remaining parts taken from reference TRBV11-2 and TRBJ2-1, reads EAGVAQSPRYKIIEKRQSVAFWCNPISGHATLYWYQQILGQGPKLLIQFQNNGVVDDSQLPKDRFSAERLKGVDSTLKIQPAKLEDSAVYLCASSFLAETYNEQFFGPGTRLTVL.

This clone was counted a single time. The rearrangement joins TRBV25-1 to TRBJ1-6; no clear D. V lost 6 bases and J 7 bases, leaving 7 bases between the germline ends. Germline V CDR1 and CDR2: MGHDK, SYGVNS. The CDR3 sequence is 12 residues long. The CDR3 spells CASRTSNSPLHF. The CDR3 nucleotides read TGTGCCAGCAGAACATCAAATTCACCCCTCCACTTT. The whole variable domain, remainder taken from reference TRBV25-1 and TRBJ1-6, is EADIYQTPRYLVIGTGKKITLECSQTMGHDKMYWYQQDPGMELHLIHYSYGVNSTEKGDLSSESTVSRIRTEHFPLTLESARPSHTSQYLCASRTSNSPLHFGNGTRLTVT.

The genes are TRBV7-9 and TRBJ1-3; D gene uncertain. Per germline, CDR1 SEHNR and CDR2 FQNEAQ (reference sequence). The CDR3 runs 16 residues. With 3 bases removed from V and 3 bases from J, the gap between germline ends came to 15 bases. In DNA form, the CDR3 reads TGTGCCAGCAGCTTGTTCGAGGGCGCAAATGGAAACACCATATATTTT. This sequence encodes CASSLFEGANGNTIYF.

This sequence joins TRBV7-2 and TRBJ2-3, with TRBD2 as a possible D gene (5 bases). CDR3 size: 14 residues. Trimming took 5 bases from V and 1 from J, leaving 10 bases between them. Germline V gene data show CDR1 as SGHTA and CDR2 as FQGNSA. The CDR3 is CASSRAGGTDTQYF. CDR3 DNA: TGTGCCAGCAGCCGTGCGGGCGGCACAGATACGCAGTATTTT.

V is TRBV6-1 and J is TRBJ1-5; no definite D call. The germline gives CDR1 MNHNS, CDR2 SASEGT. There are 16 residues in the CDR3. With 1 base removed from V and 0 bases from J, the gap between germline ends came to 10 bases. The CDR3: CASSEDKRYSNQPQHF. The DNA for the CDR3 is TGTGCCAGCAGTGAAGATAAGAGGTATAGCAATCAGCCCCAGCATTTT.

V usage is TRBV5-4 and J usage is TRBJ1-1, with D tentatively TRBD1 (6 bases). Germline lookup yields CDR1 SGHNT and CDR2 YYREEE (reference sequence). The CDR3 length is 12 residues. V was cut by 3 bases and J by 5 bases, with 8 bases left in between. The CDR3 spells CASSWGPTEAFF. The CDR3 nucleotides read TGTGCCAGCAGCTGGGGGCCAACTGAAGCTTTCTTT.

V is TRBV7-2 and J is TRBJ2-5; D is undetermined. Trimming cost V 2 bases and J 4 bases, with 8 bases left between them. The germline V gene encodes CDR1 SGHTA and CDR2 FQGNSA. This CDR3 contains 13 residues. The CDR3, as DNA: TGTGCCAGCAGCTTAAGATCCGGAGAGACCCAGTACTTC. This encodes CASSLRSGETQYF.

The chain links TRBV5-4 to TRBJ2-1, with 9 positions matching TRBD2. Germline values: CDR1 SGHNT, CDR2 YYREEE (reference sequence). The V and J ends lost 4 bases and 3 bases, in that order; junction bases with no gene match: 11. This CDR3 is built from 17 residues. The CDR3 sequence is CASSPGGFSGGYNEQFF. CDR3 bases: TGTGCCAGCAGCCCGGGTGGGTTTAGCGGGGGCTACAATGAGCAGTTCTTC.

The chain recombines TRBV19 with TRBJ2-1, with D uncertain. Per the germline V gene, CDR1 is LNHDA and CDR2 is SQIVND (reference sequence). The V end was cut by 5 bases, the J end by 4 bases, with 6 bases between. CDR3 size: 12 residues. This chain's CDR3 is CASSSGYNEQFF. The CDR3 bases are TGTGCCAGTAGTTCGGGTTACAATGAGCAGTTCTTC.

The chain has TRBV15 and TRBJ1-6; TRBD1 matches at 9 bases. Germline CDR1 is LNHNV and CDR2 is YYDKDF (reference sequence). This CDR3 is built from 15 residues. The V gene end was trimmed by 3 bases and the J gene end by 10 bases; junction bases not matched to a gene: 7. The CDR3 region is CATSSLDRGISPLHF. The CDR3 DNA sequence: TGTGCCACCAGCAGTCTAGACAGGGGGATATCACCCCTCCACTTT.

V and J are TRBV19 and TRBJ1-6; possibly TRBD1 for D (5 bases). V was pared by 6 bases and J by 8 bases, with 14 bases between. From germline, CDR1 is LNHDA and CDR2 SQIVND (reference sequence). The CDR3 has 14 amino acids. The CDR3 region is CASSDGGWDSPLHF. Here the CDR3 DNA reads TGTGCCAGTAGCGATGGGGGGTGGGATTCACCCCTCCACTTT.

The chain joins TRBV3-1 (or the pseudogene TRBV3-2) to TRBJ1-1; D is possibly TRBD1 (5 bases). V was clipped by 0 bases and J by 3 bases, with 11 bases between them. Germline CDR1 LGHDT, CDR2 YNNKEL (reference sequence). There are 15 residues in the CDR3. The DNA for the CDR3 is TGTGCCAGCAGCCAAGATCTGGGGGGGGACACTGAAGCTTTCTTT. Translated, it gives CASSQDLGGDTEAFF.

This chain uses TRBV3-1 (or the pseudogene TRBV3-2) with TRBJ2-1; perhaps TRBD2 as D (7 bases). The ends were cut back, 0 bases at V and 5 bases at J, with 17 bases in the middle. The CDR3 extends over 17 amino acids. Germline loops: CDR1 LGHDT, CDR2 YNNKEL (reference sequence). Here the CDR3 DNA reads TGTGCCAGCAGCCAAGATACGGGGGGCCAAGGCCACAATGAGCAGTTCTTC. Translation: CASSQDTGGQGHNEQFF.

The gene calls are TRBV4-2 and TRBJ2-6, with a weak D call TRBD1 (5 bases). Germline V gives CDR1 LGHNA, CDR2 YNFKEQ. The CDR3 totals 17 residues. The V end lost 3 bases, the J end lost 0 bases, and 12 bases lay between the germline ends. Here the CDR3 reads CASSQGQGNSGANVLTF. The CDR3, as DNA: TGTGCCAGCAGCCAGGGGCAAGGCAACTCTGGGGCCAACGTCCTGACTTTC.

The rearrangement joins TRBV5-4 to TRBJ2-5; 10 positions match TRBD1. Unmatched junction bases numbered 7, after V lost 3 bases and J lost 5 bases. The CDR3 is 15 residues long. The germline gives CDR1 SGHNT, CDR2 YYREEE (reference sequence). The CDR3 loop reads CASSSGTGAWETQYF. The CDR3 nucleotides read TGTGCCAGCAGCTCCGGGACAGGGGCTTGGGAGACCCAGTACTTC.

The sample holds one count of this clone. The V and J genes are TRBV7-9 and TRBJ2-2; maybe TRBD2 (6 bases). The CDR3 length is 15 residues. V was trimmed by 5 bases and J by 6 bases, leaving 16 bases between them. The germline V gene encodes CDR1 SEHNR and CDR2 FQNEAQ (reference sequence). CDR3 residues: CASSRSGTWAGELFF. In DNA form, the CDR3 reads TGTGCCAGCAGCCGATCTGGGACTTGGGCCGGGGAGCTGTTTTTT.

The chain links TRBV28 to TRBJ1-1; D unclear. The CDR3 length is 13 residues. V gave up 2 bases and J gave up 1 base, with 5 bases separating them. Germline values: CDR1 MDHEN, CDR2 SYDVKM. The CDR3: CASSLVWNTEAFF. For the CDR3, the DNA is TGTGCCAGCAGTTTAGTCTGGAACACTGAAGCTTTCTTT. The complete variable domain, with remaining parts taken from reference TRBV28 and TRBJ1-1, reads DVKVTQSSRYLVKRTGEKVFLECVQDMDHENMFWYRQDPGLGLRLIYFSYDVKMKEKGDIPEGYSVSREKKERFSLILESASTNQTSMYLCASSLVWNTEAFFGQGTRLTVV.

The chain couples TRBV19 to TRBJ1-1; D ambiguous. The CDR3 consists of 12 residues. V was shortened by 7 bases and J by 5 bases, with 11 bases between the two germline ends. Looked up from germline, CDR1 is LNHDA and CDR2 is SQIVND (reference sequence). The CDR3 spells CASTMGRTEAFF. The DNA for the CDR3 is TGTGCCAGTACTATGGGGAGGACTGAAGCTTTCTTT.

V gene TRBV9 combines with J gene TRBJ2-1; D is perhaps TRBD1 (5 bases). The CDR3 loop spans 16 amino acids. Germline CDR1 SGDLS, CDR2 YYNGEE. V lost 3 bases to trimming and J lost 3 bases, with 16 bases between them. The CDR3 region has the DNA TGTGCCAGCAGCGCCCAACAGGACCATGACTACAATGAGCAGTTCTTC. This gives the protein CASSAQQDHDYNEQFF.

This chain uses TRBV28 with TRBJ1-3, with D possibly TRBD1 on 5 matching bases. CDR1 is MDHEN and CDR2 is SYDVKM in the germline V gene. Trimming left V 5 bases short and J 10 bases short, with 15 bases between. The CDR3 loop spans 13 amino acids. The CDR3: CASSLIAGVTIYF. CDR3 sequence (DNA): TGTGCCAGCAGTCTAATCGCGGGGGTAACCATATATTTT.

The chain links TRBV6-1 to TRBJ1-2, with 12 bases fitting TRBD1. This CDR3 contains 17 residues. Germline CDR1 MNHNS, CDR2 SASEGT. The V gene end was trimmed by 2 bases and the J gene end by 3 bases; junction bases not matched to a gene: 7. DNA of the CDR3: TGTGCCAGCAGTGAAAAGGGACAGGGGGCGGGGTACTATGGCTACACCTTC. Protein product: CASSEKGQGAGYYGYTF.

A single count supports this clone. The chain recombines TRBV4-1 with TRBJ1-2; the match to TRBD1 covers 9 bases. CDR3 length equals 14 residues. The germline V gene encodes CDR1 MGHRA and CDR2 YSYEKL. V lost 4 bases, J lost 3 bases, and 3 bases stayed unmatched. CDR3 in DNA: TGCGCCAGCAGCCCCGGACAGGGGCACTATGGCTACACCTTC. This codes for CASSPGQGHYGYTF.

The chain combines TRBV5-1 with TRBJ2-1; a weak D match, TRBD1 (6 bases). V gave up 0 bases and J gave up 5 bases, with 6 bases separating them. The CDR3 contains 13 residues. Germline CDR1 and CDR2: SGHRS and YFSETQ. The CDR3 nucleotides are TGCGCCAGCAGCTTGGGGGGGCACAATGAGCAGTTCTTC. It codes for CASSLGGHNEQFF.

The rearrangement links TRBV6-5 to TRBJ2-2; 8 nucleotides align to TRBD1. Germline CDR1 reads MNHEY; CDR2 reads SVGAGI. V shed 11 bases, J shed 4 bases, and the junction held 9 bases outside the gene matches. CDR3 size: 14 residues. The DNA of the CDR3 is TGTGCCGTCCACAGGGGGTCCGGCACCGGGGAGCTGTTTTTT. This encodes CAVHRGSGTGELFF.